This paragraph reports one T cell receptor beta chain. The record originates from a study of control samples from healthy donors and cancer patients. Method: immunoSEQ multiplex PCR; TCRdb's copy keeps in-frame clones and lacks some. The sample shows some 250,000 clones, roughly 82% of them seen only once. Germline V CDR1 and CDR2: LGHNA, YNFKEQ. The CDR3 is 14 amino acids. Trimming took 4 bases from V and 1 from J; bases not matched to a gene: 2. Sequencing input: PBMCs. The receptor comes from a woman aged 55-69 years with lung cancer. This chain joins TRBV4-2 and TRBJ2-5; TRBD1 agrees at 8 bases. CDR3 in amino acids: CASSPTGAQETQYF. Here the CDR3 DNA reads TGTGCCAGCAGCCCGACAGGGGCCCAAGAGACCCAGTACTTC.